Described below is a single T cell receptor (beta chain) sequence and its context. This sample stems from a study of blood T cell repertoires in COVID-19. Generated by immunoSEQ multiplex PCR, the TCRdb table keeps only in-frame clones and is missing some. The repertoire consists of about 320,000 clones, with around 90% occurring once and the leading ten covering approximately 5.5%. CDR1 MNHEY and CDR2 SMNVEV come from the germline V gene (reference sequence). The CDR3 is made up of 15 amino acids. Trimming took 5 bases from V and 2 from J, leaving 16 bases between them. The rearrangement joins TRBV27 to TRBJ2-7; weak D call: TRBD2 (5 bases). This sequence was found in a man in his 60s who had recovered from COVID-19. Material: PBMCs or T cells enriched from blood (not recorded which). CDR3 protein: CASSLRPGMAYEQYF. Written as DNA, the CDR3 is TGTGCCAGCAGTCTCAGGCCGGGGATGGCCTACGAGCAGTACTTC.